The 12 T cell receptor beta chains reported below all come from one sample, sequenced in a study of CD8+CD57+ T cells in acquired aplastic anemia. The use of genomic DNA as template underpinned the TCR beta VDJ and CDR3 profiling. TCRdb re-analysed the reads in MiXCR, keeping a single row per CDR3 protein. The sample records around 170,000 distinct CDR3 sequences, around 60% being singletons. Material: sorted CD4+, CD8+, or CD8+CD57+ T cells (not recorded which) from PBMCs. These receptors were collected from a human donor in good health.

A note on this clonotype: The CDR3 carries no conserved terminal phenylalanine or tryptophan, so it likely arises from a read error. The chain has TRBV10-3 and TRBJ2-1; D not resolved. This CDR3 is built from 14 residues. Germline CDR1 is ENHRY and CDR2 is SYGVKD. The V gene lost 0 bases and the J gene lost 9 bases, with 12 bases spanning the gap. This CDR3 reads CAISESGPLSEQFL. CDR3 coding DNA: TGTGCCATCAGTGAGTCGGGTCCCCTTAGTGAGCAGTTCCTC.

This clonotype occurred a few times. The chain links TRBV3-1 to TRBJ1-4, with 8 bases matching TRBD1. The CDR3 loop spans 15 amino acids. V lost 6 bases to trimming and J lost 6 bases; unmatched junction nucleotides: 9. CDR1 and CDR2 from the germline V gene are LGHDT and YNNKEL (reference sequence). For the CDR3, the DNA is TGTGCCAGCAGTCACCGAACAGGGGGAGATGAAAAACTGTTTTTT. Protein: CASSHRTGGDEKLFF.

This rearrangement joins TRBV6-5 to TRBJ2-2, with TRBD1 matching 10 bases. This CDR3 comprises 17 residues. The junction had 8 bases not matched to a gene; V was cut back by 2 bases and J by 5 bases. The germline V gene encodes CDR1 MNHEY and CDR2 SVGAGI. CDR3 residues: CASSYIQTGGFTGELFF. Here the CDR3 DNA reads TGTGCCAGCAGTTACATTCAGACAGGGGGCTTTACCGGGGAGCTGTTTTTT.

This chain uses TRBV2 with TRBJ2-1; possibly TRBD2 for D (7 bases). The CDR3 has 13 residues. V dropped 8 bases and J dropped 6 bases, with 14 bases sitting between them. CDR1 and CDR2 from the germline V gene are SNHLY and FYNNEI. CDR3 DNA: TGTGCCAGCCGTCGGGGGGCCATCAATGAGCAGTTCTTC. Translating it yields CASRRGAINEQFF.

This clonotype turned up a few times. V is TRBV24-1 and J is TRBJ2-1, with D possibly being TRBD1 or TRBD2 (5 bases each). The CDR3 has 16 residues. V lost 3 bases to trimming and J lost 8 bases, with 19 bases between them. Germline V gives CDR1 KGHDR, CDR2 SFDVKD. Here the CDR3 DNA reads TGTGCCACCAGTGATCCTGTAGCGCTCGGGGCCGATGAGCAGTTCTTC. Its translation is CATSDPVALGADEQFF.

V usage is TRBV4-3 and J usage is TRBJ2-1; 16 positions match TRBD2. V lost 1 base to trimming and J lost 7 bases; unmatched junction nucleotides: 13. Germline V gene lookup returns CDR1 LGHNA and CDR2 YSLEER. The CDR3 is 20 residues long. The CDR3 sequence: CASSQVSRPGLAGGVNEQFF. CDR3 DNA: TGCGCCAGCAGCCAAGTTAGCCGGCCGGGACTAGCGGGAGGGGTGAATGAGCAGTTCTTC.

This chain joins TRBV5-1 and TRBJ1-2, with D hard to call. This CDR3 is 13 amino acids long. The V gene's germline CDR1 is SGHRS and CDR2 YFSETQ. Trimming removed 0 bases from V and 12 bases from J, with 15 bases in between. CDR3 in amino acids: CASSLAGGSGNTF. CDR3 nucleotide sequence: TGCGCCAGCAGCTTGGCAGGCGGCTCTGGAAACACCTTC.

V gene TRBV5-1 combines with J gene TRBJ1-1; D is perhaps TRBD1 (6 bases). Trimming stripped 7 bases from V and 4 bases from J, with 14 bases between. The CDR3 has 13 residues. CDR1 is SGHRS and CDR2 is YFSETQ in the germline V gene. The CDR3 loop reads CASLGGIGTEAFF. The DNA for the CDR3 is TGCGCCAGCTTAGGGGGGATAGGCACTGAAGCTTTCTTT. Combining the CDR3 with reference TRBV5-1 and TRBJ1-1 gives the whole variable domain KAGVTQTPRYLIKTRGQQVTLSCSPISGHRSVSWYQQTPGQGLQFLFEYFSETQRNKGNFPGRFSGRQFSNSRSEMNVSTLELGDSALYLCASLGGIGTEAFFGQGTRLTVV.

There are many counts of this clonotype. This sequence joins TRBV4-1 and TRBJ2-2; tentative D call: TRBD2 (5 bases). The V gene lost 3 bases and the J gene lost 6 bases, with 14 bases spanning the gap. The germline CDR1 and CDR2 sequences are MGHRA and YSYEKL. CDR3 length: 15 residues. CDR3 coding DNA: TGCGCCAGCAGCCAGACAAGGGAGTTAGCCGGGGAGCTGTTTTTT. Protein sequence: CASSQTRELAGELFF.

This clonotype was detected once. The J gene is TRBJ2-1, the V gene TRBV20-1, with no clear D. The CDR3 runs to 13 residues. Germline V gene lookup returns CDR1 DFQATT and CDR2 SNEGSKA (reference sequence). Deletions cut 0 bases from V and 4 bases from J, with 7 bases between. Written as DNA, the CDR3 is TGCAGTGCTAGAGACCCAGCTTACAATGAGCAGTTCTTC. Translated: CSARDPAYNEQFF.

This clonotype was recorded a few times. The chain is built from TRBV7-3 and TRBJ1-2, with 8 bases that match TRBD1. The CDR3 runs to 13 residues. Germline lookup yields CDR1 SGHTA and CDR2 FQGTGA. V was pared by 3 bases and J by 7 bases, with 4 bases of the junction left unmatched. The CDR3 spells CASSFQGARGYTF. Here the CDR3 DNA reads TGTGCCAGCAGCTTCCAGGGGGCGCGTGGCTACACCTTC.

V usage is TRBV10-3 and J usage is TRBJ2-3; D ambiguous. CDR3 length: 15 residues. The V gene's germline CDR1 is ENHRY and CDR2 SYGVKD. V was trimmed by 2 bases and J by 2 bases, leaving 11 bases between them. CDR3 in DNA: TGTGCCATCAGTGAGCCGGATCCCTCCACAGATACGCAGTATTTT. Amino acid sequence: CAISEPDPSTDTQYF.